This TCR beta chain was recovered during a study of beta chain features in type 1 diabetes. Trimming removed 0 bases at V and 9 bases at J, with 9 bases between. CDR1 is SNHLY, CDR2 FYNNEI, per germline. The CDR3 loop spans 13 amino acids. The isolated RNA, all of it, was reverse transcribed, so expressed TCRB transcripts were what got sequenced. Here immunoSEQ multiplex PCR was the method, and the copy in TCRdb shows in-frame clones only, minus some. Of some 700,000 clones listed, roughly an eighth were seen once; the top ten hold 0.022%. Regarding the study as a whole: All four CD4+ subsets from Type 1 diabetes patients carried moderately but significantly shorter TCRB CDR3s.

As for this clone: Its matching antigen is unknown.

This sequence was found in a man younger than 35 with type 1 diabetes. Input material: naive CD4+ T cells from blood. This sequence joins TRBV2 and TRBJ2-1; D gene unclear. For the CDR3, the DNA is TGTGCCAGCAGTGAAGCGACGGGTACTGAGCAGTTCTTC. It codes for CASSEATGTEQFF.